The present T cell receptor (beta chain) was sequenced within a study of cytomegalovirus exposure and HLA in healthy donors. Study-wide results and caveats: HLA alleles were associated with around 17,000 TCR beta sequences in a later analysis at 0.05 false discovery rate. Most CMV-associated TCR beta chains were later found to appear HLA-restricted. A previous analysis found most TCR beta V segments productive roughly 90% or roughly 30% of the time.

As concerns this clone: The antigen is not known.

PCR used 60 Vbeta primers and 13 Jbeta primers. Profiled with immunoSEQ multiplex PCR; TCRdb holds only in-frame clones, not every one. The repertoire consists of about 110,000 clones, with around three quarters occurring once and the leading ten covering about 3.1%. The CDR3 has 14 residues. Trimming shortened V by 0 bases and J by 0 bases, and 7 bases separated the two germline ends. From germline, CDR1 is SGDLS and CDR2 YYNGEE. The sample consisted of PBMCs. This TCR was sampled from a woman aged 40 to 50 in good health and CMV-seronegative. The V and J genes are TRBV9 and TRBJ2-7; TRBD1 is a possible D gene (6 bases). Here the CDR3 reads CASSVEGHSYEQYF. As DNA, the CDR3 is TGTGCCAGCAGCGTAGAGGGACACTCCTACGAGCAGTACTTC.